Each of the 4 T cell receptor beta chains below was sequenced from the same sample in a study of T cell responses to AZD1222 COVID-19 vaccine. TCRdb's table, derived via immunoSEQ multiplex PCR, lists solely in-frame clones and lacks some. This table has 150,000 or so clones, over 80% appearing once. The specimen comprised peripheral blood, sampled on day 0 of AZD1222 vaccination. The receptors here all came from an adult in good health.

This chain connects TRBV12-3 or TRBV12-4 to TRBJ2-7; D gene unclear. This CDR3 comprises 11 residues. V lost 4 bases to trimming and J lost 2 bases, with 3 bases between them. Here the CDR3 DNA reads TGTGCCAGCAGTTCCCCCTACGAGCAGTACTTC. Protein sequence: CASSSPYEQYF.

The sample holds one count of this clone. The chain recombines TRBV19 with TRBJ2-2; D tentatively reads TRBD1 or TRBD2 (5 bases each). The CDR3 length is 15 residues. With 6 bases removed from V and 3 bases from J, the gap between germline ends came to 14 bases. CDR1 is LNHDA, CDR2 SQIVND, per germline (reference sequence). For the CDR3, the DNA is TGTGCCAGTAGACCACCCTTGGGGGACACCGGGGAGCTGTTTTTT. It codes for CASRPPLGDTGELFF.

The chain is built from TRBV30 and TRBJ1-1; D gene uncertain. V shed 5 bases and J shed 0 bases, with 10 bases lying between them. Germline CDR1 is GTSNPN and CDR2 is SVGIG (reference sequence). The CDR3 consists of 13 residues. The CDR3 protein is CAWEQTMNTEAFF. CDR3 nucleotides: TGTGCCTGGGAGCAGACCATGAACACTGAAGCTTTCTTT.

The V and J genes are TRBV10-1 and TRBJ1-4, with D maybe TRBD1 (6 bases). The CDR3 sequence is 14 residues long. The germline CDR1 and CDR2 sequences are WNHNN and SYGVQD (reference sequence). Trimming left V 3 bases short and J 8 bases short, with 13 bases between. The CDR3 nucleotides are TGCGCCAGCAGTGAATCGGGGGCGCGAGAAAAACTGTTTTTT. Amino acids: CASSESGAREKLFF.